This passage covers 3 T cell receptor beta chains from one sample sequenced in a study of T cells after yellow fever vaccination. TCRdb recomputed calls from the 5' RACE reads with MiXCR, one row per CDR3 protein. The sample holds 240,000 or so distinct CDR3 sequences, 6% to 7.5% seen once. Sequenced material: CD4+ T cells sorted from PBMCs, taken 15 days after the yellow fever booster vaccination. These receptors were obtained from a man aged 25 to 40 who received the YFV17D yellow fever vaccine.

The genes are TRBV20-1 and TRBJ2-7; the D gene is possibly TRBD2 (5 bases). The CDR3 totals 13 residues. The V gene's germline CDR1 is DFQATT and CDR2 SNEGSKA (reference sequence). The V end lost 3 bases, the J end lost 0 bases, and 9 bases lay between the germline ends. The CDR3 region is CSASRGYSYEQYF. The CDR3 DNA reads TGCAGTGCTAGCCGGGGTTACTCCTACGAGCAGTACTTC.

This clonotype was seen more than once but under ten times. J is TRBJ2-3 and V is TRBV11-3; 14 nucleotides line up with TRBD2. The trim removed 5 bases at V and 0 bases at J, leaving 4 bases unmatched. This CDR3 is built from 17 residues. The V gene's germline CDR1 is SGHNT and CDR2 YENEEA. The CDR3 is CASSPGTSGRSTDTQYF. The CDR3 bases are TGTGCCAGCAGCCCCGGGACTAGCGGGAGAAGCACAGATACGCAGTATTTT.

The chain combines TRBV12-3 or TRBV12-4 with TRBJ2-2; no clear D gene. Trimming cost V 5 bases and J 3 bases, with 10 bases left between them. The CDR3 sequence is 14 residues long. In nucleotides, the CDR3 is TGTGCCAGCAGTCGAGGCATACACACCGGGGAGCTGTTTTTT. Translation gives CASSRGIHTGELFF.